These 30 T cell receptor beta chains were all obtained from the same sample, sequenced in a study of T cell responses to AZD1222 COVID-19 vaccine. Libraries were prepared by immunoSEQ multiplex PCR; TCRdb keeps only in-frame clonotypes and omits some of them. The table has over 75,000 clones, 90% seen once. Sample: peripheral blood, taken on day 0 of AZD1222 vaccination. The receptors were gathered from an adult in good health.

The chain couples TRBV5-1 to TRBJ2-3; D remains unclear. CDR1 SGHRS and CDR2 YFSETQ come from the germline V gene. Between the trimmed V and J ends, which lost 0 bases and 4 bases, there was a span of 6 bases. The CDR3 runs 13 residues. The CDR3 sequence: CASSLAGSDTQYF. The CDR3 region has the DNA TGCGCCAGCAGCTTGGCCGGGTCAGATACGCAGTATTTT.

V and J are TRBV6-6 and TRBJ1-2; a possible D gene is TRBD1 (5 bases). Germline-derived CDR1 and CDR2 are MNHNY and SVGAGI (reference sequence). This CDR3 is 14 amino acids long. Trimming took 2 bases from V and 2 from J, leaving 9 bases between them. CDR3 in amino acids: CASSYPGRNYGYTF. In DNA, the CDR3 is TGTGCCAGCAGTTACCCGGGACGAAACTATGGCTACACCTTC.

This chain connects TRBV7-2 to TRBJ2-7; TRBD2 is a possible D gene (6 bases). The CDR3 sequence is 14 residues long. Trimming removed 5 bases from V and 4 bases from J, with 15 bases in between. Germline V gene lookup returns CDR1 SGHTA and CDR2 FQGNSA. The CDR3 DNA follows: TGTGCCAGCAGCCTGGAGCGGGCATCATACGAGCAGTACTTC. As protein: CASSLERASYEQYF. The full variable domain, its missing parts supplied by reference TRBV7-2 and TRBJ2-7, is GAGVSQSPSNKVTEKGKDVELRCDPISGHTALYWYRQSLGQGLEFLIYFQGNSAPDKSGLPSDRFSAERTGGSVSTLTIQRTQQEDSAVYLCASSLERASYEQYFGPGTRLTVT.

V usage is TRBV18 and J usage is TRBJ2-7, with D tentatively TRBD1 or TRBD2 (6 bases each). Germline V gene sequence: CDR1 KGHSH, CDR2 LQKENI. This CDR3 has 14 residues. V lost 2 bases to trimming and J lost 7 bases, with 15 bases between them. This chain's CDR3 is CASSPIRGPEEQYF. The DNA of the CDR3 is TGTGCCAGCTCACCAATCCGGGGGCCGGAGGAGCAGTACTTC.

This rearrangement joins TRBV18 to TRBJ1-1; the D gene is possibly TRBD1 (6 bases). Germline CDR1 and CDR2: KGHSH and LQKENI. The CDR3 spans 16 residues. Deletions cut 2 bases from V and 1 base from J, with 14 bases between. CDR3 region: CASSPAFGTKNTEAFF. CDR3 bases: TGTGCCAGCTCACCAGCTTTTGGGACAAAGAACACTGAAGCTTTCTTT.

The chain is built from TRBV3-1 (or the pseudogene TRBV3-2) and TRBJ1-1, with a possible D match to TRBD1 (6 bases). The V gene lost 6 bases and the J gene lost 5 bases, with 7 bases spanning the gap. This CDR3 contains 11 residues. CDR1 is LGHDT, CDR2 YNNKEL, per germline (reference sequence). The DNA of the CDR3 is TGTGCCAGCAGGAGGGGGACTGAAGCTTTCTTT. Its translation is CASRRGTEAFF.

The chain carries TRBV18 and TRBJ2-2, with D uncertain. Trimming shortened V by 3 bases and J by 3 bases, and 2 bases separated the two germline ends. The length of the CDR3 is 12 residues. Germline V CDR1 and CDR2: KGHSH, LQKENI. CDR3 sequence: CASSPYTGELFF. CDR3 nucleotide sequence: TGTGCCAGCTCACCCTACACCGGGGAGCTGTTTTTT.

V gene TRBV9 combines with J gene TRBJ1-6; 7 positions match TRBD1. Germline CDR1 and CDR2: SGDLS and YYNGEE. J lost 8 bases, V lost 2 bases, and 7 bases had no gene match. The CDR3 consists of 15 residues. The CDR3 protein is CASSVQGDTYSPLHF. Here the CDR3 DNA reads TGTGCCAGCAGCGTTCAGGGGGATACGTATTCACCCCTCCACTTT.

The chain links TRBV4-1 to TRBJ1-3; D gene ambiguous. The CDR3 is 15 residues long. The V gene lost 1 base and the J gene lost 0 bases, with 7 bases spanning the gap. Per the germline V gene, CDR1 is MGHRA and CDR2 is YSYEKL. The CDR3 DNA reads TGCGCCAGCAGCCAAGTCGCGGGCTCTGGAAACACCATATATTTT. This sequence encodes CASSQVAGSGNTIYF.

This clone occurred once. This CDR3 reads CASSYPAGGHSTDTQYF. In DNA form, the CDR3 reads TGTGCCAGCAGTTACCCAGCGGGAGGGCATAGCACAGATACGCAGTATTTT. This chain connects TRBV6-2 or TRBV6-3 to TRBJ2-3; TRBD2 agrees at 10 bases. The V gene's germline CDR1 is MNHEY and CDR2 SVGEGT. V gave up 2 bases and J gave up 0 bases; unmatched junction bases: 5. This CDR3 has 17 amino acids.

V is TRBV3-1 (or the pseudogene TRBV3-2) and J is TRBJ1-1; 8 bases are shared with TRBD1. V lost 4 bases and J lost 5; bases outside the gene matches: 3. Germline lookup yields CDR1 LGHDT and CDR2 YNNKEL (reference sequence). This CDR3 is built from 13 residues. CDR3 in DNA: TGTGCCAGCAGCCCACGGACAGGGACTGAAGCTTTCTTT. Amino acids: CASSPRTGTEAFF.

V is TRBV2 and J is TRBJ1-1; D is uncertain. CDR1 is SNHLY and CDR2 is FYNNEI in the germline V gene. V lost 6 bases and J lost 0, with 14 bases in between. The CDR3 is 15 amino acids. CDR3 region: CASSLMGNLNTEAFF. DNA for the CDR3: TGTGCCAGCAGCCTGATGGGGAACCTGAACACTGAAGCTTTCTTT.

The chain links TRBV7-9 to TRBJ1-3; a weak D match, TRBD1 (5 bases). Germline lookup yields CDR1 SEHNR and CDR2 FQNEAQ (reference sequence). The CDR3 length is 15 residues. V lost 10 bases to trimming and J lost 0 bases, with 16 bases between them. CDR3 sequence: CATPGGPYSGNTIYF. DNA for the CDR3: TGTGCCACCCCCGGGGGTCCGTACTCTGGAAACACCATATATTTT.

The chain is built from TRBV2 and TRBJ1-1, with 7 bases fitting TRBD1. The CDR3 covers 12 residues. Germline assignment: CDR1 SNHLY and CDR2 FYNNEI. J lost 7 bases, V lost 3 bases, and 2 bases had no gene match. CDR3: CASSEQGVEAFF. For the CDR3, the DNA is TGTGCCAGCAGTGAGCAGGGGGTTGAAGCTTTCTTT. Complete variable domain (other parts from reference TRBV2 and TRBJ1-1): EPEVTQTPSHQVTQMGQEVILRCVPISNHLYFYWYRQILGQKVEFLVSFYNNEISEKSEIFDDQFSVERPDGSNFTLKIRSTKLEDSAMYFCASSEQGVEAFFGQGTRLTVV.

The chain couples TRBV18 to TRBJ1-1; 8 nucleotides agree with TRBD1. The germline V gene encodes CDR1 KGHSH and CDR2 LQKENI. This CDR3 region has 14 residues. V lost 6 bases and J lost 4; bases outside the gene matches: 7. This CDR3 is CASSQGQAATEAFF. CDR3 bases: TGTGCCAGCTCTCAGGGACAGGCAGCCACTGAAGCTTTCTTT.

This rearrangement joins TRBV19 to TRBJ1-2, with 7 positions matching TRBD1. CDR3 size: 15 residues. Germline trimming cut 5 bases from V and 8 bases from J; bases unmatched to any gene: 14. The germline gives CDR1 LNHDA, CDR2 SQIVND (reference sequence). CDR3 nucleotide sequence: TGTGCCAGTAGTGCAACCCAGACAGGGAAGGGAGGCTACACCTTC. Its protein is CASSATQTGKGGYTF.

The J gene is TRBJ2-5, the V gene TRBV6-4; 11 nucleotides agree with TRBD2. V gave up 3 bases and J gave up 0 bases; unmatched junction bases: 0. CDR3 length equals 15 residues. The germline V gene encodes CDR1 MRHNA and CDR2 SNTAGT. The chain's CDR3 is CASSETSGNQETQYF. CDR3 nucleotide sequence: TGTGCCAGCAGTGAGACTAGCGGGAACCAAGAGACCCAGTACTTC.

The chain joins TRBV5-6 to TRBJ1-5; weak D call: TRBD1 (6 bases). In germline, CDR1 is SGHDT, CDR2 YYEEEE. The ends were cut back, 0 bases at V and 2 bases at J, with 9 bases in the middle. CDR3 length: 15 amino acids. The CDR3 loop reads CASSLGDTGNQPQHF. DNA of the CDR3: TGTGCCAGCAGCTTGGGGGACACTGGCAATCAGCCCCAGCATTTT. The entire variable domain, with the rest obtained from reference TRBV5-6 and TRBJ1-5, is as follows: DAGVTQSPTHLIKTRGQQVTLRCSPKSGHDTVSWYQQALGQGPQFIFQYYEEEERQRGNFPDRFSGHQFPNYSSELNVNALLLGDSALYLCASSLGDTGNQPQHFGDGTRLSIL.

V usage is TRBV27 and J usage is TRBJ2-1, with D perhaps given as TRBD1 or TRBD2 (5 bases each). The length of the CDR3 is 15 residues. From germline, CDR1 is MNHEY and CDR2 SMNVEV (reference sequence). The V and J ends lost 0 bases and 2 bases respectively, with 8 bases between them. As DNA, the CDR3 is TGTGCCAGCAGTTTATCGCAGGGACCCTACAATGAGCAGTTCTTC. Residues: CASSLSQGPYNEQFF.

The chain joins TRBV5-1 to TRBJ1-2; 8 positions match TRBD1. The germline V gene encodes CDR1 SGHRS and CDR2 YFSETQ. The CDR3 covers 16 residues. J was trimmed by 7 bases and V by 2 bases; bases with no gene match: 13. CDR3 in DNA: TGCGCCAGCAGCTTAAATGGACAGGGCGGCGGGCGTGGCTACACCTTC. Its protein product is CASSLNGQGGGRGYTF.

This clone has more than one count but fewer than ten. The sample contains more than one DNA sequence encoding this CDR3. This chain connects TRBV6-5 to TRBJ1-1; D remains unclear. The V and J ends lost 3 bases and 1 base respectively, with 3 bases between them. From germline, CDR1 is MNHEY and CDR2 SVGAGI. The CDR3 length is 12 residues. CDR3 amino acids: CASSYRNTEAFF. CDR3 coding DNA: TGTGCCAGCAGTTATCGGAACACTGAAGCTTTCTTT.

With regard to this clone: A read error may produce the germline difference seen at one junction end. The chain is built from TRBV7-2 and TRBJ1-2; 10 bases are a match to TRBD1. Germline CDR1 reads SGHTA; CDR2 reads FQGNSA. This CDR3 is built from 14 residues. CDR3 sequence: CASSPGQGVRPVAF. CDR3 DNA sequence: TGTGCCAGCAGCCCCGGACAGGGGGTACGACCGGTAGCCTTC.

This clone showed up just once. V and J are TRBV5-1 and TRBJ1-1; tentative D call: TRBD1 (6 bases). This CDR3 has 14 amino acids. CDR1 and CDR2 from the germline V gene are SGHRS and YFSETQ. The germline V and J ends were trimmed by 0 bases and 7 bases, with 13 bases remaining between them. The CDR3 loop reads CASSLETGTSEAFF. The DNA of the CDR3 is TGCGCCAGCAGCTTGGAGACAGGTACGAGTGAAGCTTTCTTT.

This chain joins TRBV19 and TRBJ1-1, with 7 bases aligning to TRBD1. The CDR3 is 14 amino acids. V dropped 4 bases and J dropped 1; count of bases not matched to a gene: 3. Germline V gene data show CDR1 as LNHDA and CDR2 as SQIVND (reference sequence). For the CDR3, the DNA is TGTGCCAGTAGTAACAGGGGAAGGAACACTGAAGCTTTCTTT. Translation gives CASSNRGRNTEAFF.

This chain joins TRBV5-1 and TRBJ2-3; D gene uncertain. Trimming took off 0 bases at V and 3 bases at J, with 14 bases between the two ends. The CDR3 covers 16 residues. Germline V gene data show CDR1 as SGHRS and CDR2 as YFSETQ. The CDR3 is CASSLDSASGTDTQYF. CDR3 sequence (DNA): TGCGCCAGCAGCTTGGATAGTGCGTCGGGTACAGATACGCAGTATTTT.

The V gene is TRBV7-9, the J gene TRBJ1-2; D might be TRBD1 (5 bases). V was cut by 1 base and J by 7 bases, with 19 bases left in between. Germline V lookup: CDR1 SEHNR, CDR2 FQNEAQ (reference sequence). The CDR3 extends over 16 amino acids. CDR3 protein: CASSLVFRGRFSGYTF. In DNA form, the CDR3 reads TGTGCCAGCAGCTTAGTTTTTAGGGGCCGTTTTAGTGGCTACACCTTC.

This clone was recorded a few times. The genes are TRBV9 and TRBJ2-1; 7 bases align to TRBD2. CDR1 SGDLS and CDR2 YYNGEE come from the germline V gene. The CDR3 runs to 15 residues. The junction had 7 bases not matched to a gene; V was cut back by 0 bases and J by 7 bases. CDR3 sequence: CASSVGLAAGNEQFF. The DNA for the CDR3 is TGTGCCAGCAGCGTAGGACTAGCAGCGGGGAATGAGCAGTTCTTC.

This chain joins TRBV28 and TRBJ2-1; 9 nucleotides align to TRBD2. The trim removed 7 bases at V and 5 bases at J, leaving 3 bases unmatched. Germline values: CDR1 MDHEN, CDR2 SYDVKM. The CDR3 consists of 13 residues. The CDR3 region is CASTRLADNEQFF. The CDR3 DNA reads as TGTGCCAGCACCCGACTAGCGGACAATGAGCAGTTCTTC.

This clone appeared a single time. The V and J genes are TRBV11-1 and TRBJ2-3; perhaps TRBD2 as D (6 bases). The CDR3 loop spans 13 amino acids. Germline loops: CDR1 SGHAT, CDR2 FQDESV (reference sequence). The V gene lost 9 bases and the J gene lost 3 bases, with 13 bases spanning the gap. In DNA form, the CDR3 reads TGTGCCAGTCAACGGCGGGGAACAGATACGCAGTATTTT. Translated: CASQRRGTDTQYF.

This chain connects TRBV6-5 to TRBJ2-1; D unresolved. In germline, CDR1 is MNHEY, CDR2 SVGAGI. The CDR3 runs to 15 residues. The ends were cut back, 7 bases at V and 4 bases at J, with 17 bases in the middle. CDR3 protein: CASILRTGPYNEQFF. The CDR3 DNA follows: TGTGCCAGCATCCTACGAACCGGGCCTTACAATGAGCAGTTCTTC.